This is a list of T cell receptor beta chains from one sample in a study of early T cells in non-severe SARS-CoV-2 infection. Each CDR3 protein is one row after TCRdb ran MiXCR on the 5' RACE reads. The repertoire holds some 71,000 distinct CDR3 sequences, with approximately 14% as singletons. Material: whole blood. These receptors were taken from an adult who was a healthcare worker with PCR-confirmed SARS-CoV-2 infection or an uninfected control (not recorded which). CDR3s include the opening cysteine and the closing phenylalanine or tryptophan. D genes are given only for firm matches. Clone size appears in some rows only: once, few, many, or a class for an expanded clone.

j_gene: TRBJ1-5
v_gene: TRBV5-5
d_gene: NA
abundance: few
CDR3aa: CASSPGWGQPQHF
CDR3nt: TGTGCCAGCAGCCCCGGGTGGGGTCAGCCCCAGCATTTT

j_gene: TRBJ1-1
v_gene: TRBV5-6
d_gene: NA
abundance: few
CDR3aa: CASSLAIVAEAFF
CDR3nt: TGTGCCAGCAGCTTGGCGATCGTCGCTGAAGCTTTCTTT

j_gene: TRBJ1-6
v_gene: TRBV7-9
d_gene: TRBD1
abundance: NA
CDR3aa: CASSPRTGSSNSPLHF
CDR3nt: TGTGCCAGCAGCCCCCGGACAGGATCGAGTAATTCACCCCTCCACTTT

j_gene: TRBJ2-5
v_gene: TRBV9
d_gene: NA
abundance: NA
CDR3aa: CASSVGEQETQYF
CDR3nt: TGTGCCAGCAGCGTAGGGGAACAAGAGACCCAGTACTTC

j_gene: TRBJ1-5
v_gene: TRBV19
d_gene: TRBD1
abundance: many
CDR3aa: CASTFRGTNQPQHF
CDR3nt: TGTGCCAGTACGTTCAGGGGGACAAATCAGCCCCAGCATTTT

j_gene: TRBJ1-1
v_gene: TRBV6-5
d_gene: NA
abundance: many
CDR3aa: CASSYGAGRVVFF
CDR3nt: TGTGCCAGCAGTTACGGCGCAGGGCGGGTGGTTTTCTTT

j_gene: TRBJ2-3
v_gene: TRBV7-9
d_gene: TRBD2
abundance: NA
CDR3aa: CASSPGGSGGADTQYF
CDR3nt: TGTGCCAGCAGCCCCGGGGGAAGCGGGGGCGCAGATACGCAGTATTTT

j_gene: TRBJ2-5
v_gene: TRBV10-3
d_gene: NA
abundance: few
CDR3aa: CAISDFQGETQYF
CDR3nt: TGTGCCATCAGTGATTTTCAGGGAGAGACCCAGTACTTC

j_gene: TRBJ2-2
v_gene: TRBV20-1
d_gene: TRBD1
abundance: many
CDR3aa: CSASPGTGTGELFF
CDR3nt: TGCAGTGCCAGTCCCGGGACAGGGACCGGGGAGCTGTTTTTT

j_gene: TRBJ1-3
v_gene: TRBV6-5
d_gene: NA
abundance: few
CDR3aa: CASSYQGPSSSGNTIYF
CDR3nt: TGTGCCAGCAGTTACCAGGGACCTTCGAGCTCTGGAAACACCATATATTTT

j_gene: TRBJ2-3
v_gene: TRBV20-1
d_gene: TRBD2
abundance: NA
CDR3aa: CSARDLRGGSDTQYF
CDR3nt: TGCAGTGCTAGAGATTTGCGGGGGGGCTCAGATACGCAGTATTTT

j_gene: TRBJ2-1
v_gene: TRBV2
d_gene: TRBD2
abundance: few
CDR3aa: CASTSLTSGSHEQFF
CDR3nt: TGTGCCAGCACTTCTCTCACTAGCGGCAGCCATGAGCAGTTCTTC

j_gene: TRBJ2-5
v_gene: TRBV5-1
d_gene: NA
abundance: few
CDR3aa: CASTRGPRTETQYF
CDR3nt: TGCGCCAGCACGCGGGGCCCCCGGACAGAGACCCAGTACTTC

j_gene: TRBJ1-2
v_gene: TRBV7-3
d_gene: NA
abundance: NA
CDR3aa: CASSPTGQGPNYGYTF
CDR3nt: TGTGCCAGCAGCCCCACCGGCCAGGGACCTAACTATGGCTACACCTTC

j_gene: TRBJ2-1
v_gene: TRBV10-2
d_gene: NA
abundance: many
CDR3aa: CASSEWGARVPEQFF
CDR3nt: TGCGCCAGCAGTGAATGGGGGGCTCGAGTACCTGAGCAGTTCTTC

j_gene: TRBJ1-5
v_gene: TRBV4-3
d_gene: TRBD1
abundance: NA
CDR3aa: CASSRVQGAGQPQHF
CDR3nt: TGCGCCAGCAGCCGAGTACAGGGGGCGGGTCAGCCCCAGCATTTT

j_gene: TRBJ1-1
v_gene: TRBV5-1
d_gene: NA
abundance: NA
CDR3aa: CASSLVRNTEAFF
CDR3nt: TGCGCCAGCAGCTTGGTCAGAAACACTGAAGCTTTCTTT

j_gene: TRBJ2-1
v_gene: TRBV11-2
d_gene: TRBD1
abundance: few
CDR3aa: CASSLAGTGGIDEQFF
CDR3nt: TGTGCCAGCAGCTTAGCAGGGACAGGGGGCATCGATGAGCAGTTCTTC

j_gene: TRBJ1-2
v_gene: TRBV25-1
d_gene: NA
abundance: NA
CDR3aa: CASSDRPFYGYTF
CDR3nt: TGTGCCAGCAGTGACAGGCCATTCTATGGCTACACCTTC

j_gene: TRBJ1-6
v_gene: TRBV20-1
d_gene: NA
abundance: NA
CDR3aa: CSARVVGGNSPLHF
CDR3nt: TGCAGTGCTAGAGTGGTAGGGGGTAATTCACCCCTCCACTTT

j_gene: TRBJ2-1
v_gene: TRBV5-1
d_gene: NA
abundance: many
CDR3aa: CASSGEPRLGNEQFF
CDR3nt: TGCGCCAGCAGCGGGGAACCCAGACTAGGGAATGAGCAGTTCTTC

j_gene: TRBJ1-6
v_gene: TRBV6-7
d_gene: TRBD1
abundance: NA
CDR3aa: CASSYSHVDRGNSPLHF
CDR3nt: TGTGCCAGCAGTTATTCCCACGTGGACAGGGGGAATTCACCCCTCCACTTT